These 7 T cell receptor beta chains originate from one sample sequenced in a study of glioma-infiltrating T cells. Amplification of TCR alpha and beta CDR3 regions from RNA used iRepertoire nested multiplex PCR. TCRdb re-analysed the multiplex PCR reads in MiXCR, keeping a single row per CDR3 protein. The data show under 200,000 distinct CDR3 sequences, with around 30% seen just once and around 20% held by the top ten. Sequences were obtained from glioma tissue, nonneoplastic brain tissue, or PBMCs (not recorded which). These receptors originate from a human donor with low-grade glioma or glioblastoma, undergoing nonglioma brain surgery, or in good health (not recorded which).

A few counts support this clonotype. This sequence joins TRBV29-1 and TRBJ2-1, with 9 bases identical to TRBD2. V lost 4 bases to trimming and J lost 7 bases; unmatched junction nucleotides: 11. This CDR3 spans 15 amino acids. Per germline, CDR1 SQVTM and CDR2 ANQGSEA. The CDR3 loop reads CSVARLAESSNEQFF. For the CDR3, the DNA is TGCAGCGTTGCGAGACTAGCGGAGTCCAGTAATGAGCAGTTCTTC.

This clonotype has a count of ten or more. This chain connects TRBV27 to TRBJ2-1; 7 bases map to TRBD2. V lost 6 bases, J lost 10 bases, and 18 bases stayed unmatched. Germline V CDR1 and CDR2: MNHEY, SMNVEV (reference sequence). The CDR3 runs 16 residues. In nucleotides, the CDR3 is TGTGCCAGCAGCTCTCCTGGGGGGGGGGGAGTTAGGGAGCAGTTCTTC. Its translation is CASSSPGGGGVREQFF.

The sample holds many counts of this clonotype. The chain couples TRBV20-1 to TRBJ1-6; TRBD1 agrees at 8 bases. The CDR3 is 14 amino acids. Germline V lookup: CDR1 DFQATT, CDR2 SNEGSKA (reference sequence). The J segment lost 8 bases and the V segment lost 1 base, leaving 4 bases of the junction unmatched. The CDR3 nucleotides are TGCAGTGCTAGAGTGCAGGGGGCAGATTCACCCCTCCACTTT. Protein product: CSARVQGADSPLHF.

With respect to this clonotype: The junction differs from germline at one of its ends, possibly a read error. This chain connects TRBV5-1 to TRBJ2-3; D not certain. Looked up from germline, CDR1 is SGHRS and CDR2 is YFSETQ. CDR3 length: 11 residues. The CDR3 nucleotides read TGCGCCAGCAGCTTGGGAGATAAGCAGTATTTT. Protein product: CASSLGDKQYF.

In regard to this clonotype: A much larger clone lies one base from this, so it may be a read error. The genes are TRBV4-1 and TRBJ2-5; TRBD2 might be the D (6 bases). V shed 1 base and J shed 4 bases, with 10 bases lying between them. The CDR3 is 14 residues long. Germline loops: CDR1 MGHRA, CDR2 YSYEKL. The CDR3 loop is CASSQGPGVETQYF. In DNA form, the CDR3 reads TGCGCCAGCAGCCAAGGTCCGGGGGTAGAGACCCAGTACTTC.

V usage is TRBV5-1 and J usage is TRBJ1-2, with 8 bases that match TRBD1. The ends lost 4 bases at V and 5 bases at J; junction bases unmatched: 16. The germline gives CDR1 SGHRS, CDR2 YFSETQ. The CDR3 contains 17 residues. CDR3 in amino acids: CASSRSRQGSPRYGYTF. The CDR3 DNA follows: TGCGCCAGCAGCCGTAGTAGACAGGGGAGCCCGCGTTATGGCTACACCTTC.

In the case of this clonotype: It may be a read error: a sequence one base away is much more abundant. This chain's CDR3 is CSVGAGANYGYTF. As DNA, the CDR3 is TGCAGCGTTGGGGCAGGGGCTAACTATGGCTACACCTTC. The rearrangement links TRBV29-1 to TRBJ1-2; possible D gene TRBD1, 6 bases. V lost 4 bases to trimming and J lost 0 bases, with 9 bases between them. Germline V lookup: CDR1 SQVTM, CDR2 ANQGSEA. The CDR3 is made up of 13 amino acids.